This paragraph covers one TCR beta chain sequence. This sample is drawn from a study of Graves' ophthalmopathy and Graves' hyperthyroidism. Germline V gene data show CDR1 as LNHNV and CDR2 as YYDKDF (reference sequence). The CDR3 runs 14 residues. V was shortened by 3 bases and J by 9 bases, with 17 bases between the two germline ends. Amplified material comprised TCR beta CDR3 regions derived from RNA transcripts. HTBI primers primed a first-round RT-PCR, and a second-round multiplex PCR followed. MiXCR was run by TCRdb on the multiplex PCR reads, yielding one entry per CDR3 protein. The table includes about 700,000 distinct CDR3 sequences, about 40% detected once.

Material: peripheral blood. V and J are TRBV15 and TRBJ2-5; D call uncertain. This TCR was recovered from an adult man with Graves' ophthalmopathy. The CDR3 nucleotides read TGTGCCACCAGCAGGACCCTGGGGAATCAGCCCCAGTACTTC. Its protein product is CATSRTLGNQPQYF.